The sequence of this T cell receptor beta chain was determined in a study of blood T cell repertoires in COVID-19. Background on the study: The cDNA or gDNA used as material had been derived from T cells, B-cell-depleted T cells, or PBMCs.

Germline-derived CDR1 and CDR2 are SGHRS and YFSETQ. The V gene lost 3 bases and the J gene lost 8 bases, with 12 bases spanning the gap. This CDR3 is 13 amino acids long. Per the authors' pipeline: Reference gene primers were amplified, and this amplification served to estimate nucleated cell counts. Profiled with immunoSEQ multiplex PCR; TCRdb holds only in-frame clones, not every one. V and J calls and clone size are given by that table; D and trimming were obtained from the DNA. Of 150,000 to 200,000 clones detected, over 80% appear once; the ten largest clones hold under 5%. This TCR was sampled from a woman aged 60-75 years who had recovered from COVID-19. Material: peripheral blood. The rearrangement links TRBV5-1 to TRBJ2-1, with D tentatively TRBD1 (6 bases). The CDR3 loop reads CASSYQGGYEQFF. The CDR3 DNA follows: TGCGCCAGCAGCTACCAAGGGGGTTATGAGCAGTTCTTC.